This TCR beta chain was sequenced in a study of technical replicates of blood from a handful of donors. The assay was immunoSEQ multiplex PCR, and TCRdb's table has in-frame clones only and misses some. The sample records tens of thousands of clones, around 95% being singletons. The germline CDR1 and CDR2 sequences are MDHEN and SYDVKM. The CDR3 length is 14 residues. V was shortened by 1 base and J by 2 bases, with 7 bases between the two germline ends. The sequence came from a human donor in good health. The chain uses TRBV28 and TRBJ2-3; D ambiguous. Sequences were obtained from T cells isolated from PBMCs. CDR3: CASSLLSVTDTQYF. The CDR3 bases are TGTGCCAGCAGTTTATTATCCGTCACAGATACGCAGTATTTT.